The sequence of this TCR beta chain was determined in a study of neurological immune-mediated disorders. Study summary: The disease course was relapsing-remitting in roughly 31 and secondary progressive in about 9% of the roughly 35 multiple sclerosis patients. Study-level points and caveats: The multiple sclerosis repertoire cluster showed no association with any clinical or MRI feature. The authors stated that larger cohorts are needed. Among expanded clones, no CDR3 amino acid sequences were shared across subjects, a pattern suggesting private repertoires in all groups. Phylogenetic grouping put 18 of 34 multiple sclerosis patients' repertoires into one related-CDR3 cluster, a possible signature.

Germline CDR1 and CDR2: LNHNV and YYDKDF (reference sequence). The germline V and J ends were trimmed by 1 base and 1 base, with 10 bases remaining between them. The CDR3 has 15 residues. MiXCR, run by TCRdb on the 5' RACE reads, gives a single entry per CDR3 protein. Of about 120,000 distinct CDR3 sequences in the sample, roughly 3.1% were seen once. Many counts were recorded for this clonotype. Its matching antigen is unknown. This clonotype originated in a woman in her twenties or thirties with multiple sclerosis. The specimen was PBMCs. The chain uses TRBV15 and TRBJ1-1; D remains unclear. CDR3 in DNA: TGTGCCACCAGCAGAGCGTACGAGGGGAACACTGAAGCTTTCTTT. Translated: CATSRAYEGNTEAFF.